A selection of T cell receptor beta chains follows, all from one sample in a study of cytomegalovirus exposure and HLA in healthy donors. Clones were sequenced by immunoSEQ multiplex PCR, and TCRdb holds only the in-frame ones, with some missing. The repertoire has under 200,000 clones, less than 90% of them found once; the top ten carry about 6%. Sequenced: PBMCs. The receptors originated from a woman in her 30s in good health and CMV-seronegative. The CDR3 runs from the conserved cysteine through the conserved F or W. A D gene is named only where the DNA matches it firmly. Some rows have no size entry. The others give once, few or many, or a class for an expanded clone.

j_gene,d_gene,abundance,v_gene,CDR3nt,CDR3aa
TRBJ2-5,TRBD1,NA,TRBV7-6,TGTGCCAGCAGCGTACAGGGGTTGTTCGAGACCCAGTACTTC,CASSVQGLFETQYF
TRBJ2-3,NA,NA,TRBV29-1,TGCAGCGTTGAGCCTTTCACAGATACGCAGTATTTT,CSVEPFTDTQYF
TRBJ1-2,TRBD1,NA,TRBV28,TGTGCCAGCAGCCGAGGGACAGCCGGGCGGAACTATGGCTACACCTTC,CASSRGTAGRNYGYTF
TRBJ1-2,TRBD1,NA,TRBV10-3,TGTGCCATCACCGGACAGGGGGGGAACTATGGCTACACCTTC,CAITGQGGNYGYTF
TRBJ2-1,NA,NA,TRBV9,TGTGCCAGCAGCGTAGCAAAGCGGGCGACCTACAATGAGCAGTTCTTC,CASSVAKRATYNEQFF
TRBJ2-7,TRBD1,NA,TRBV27,TGTGCCAGCAGTGGCGGCAGGGGGCTGGACGAGCAGTACTTC,CASSGGRGLDEQYF
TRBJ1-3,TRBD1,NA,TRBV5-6,TGTGCCAGCAGCCACCGACAGGGGGCCTCTGGAAACACCATATATTTT,CASSHRQGASGNTIYF
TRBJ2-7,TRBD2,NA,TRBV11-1,TGTGCCAGCAGCCGGACTAGCGGCTCCTACGAGCAGTACTTC,CASSRTSGSYEQYF
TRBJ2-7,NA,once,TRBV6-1,TGTGCCAGCAGTCAAGCTAACGAGCAGTACTTC,CASSQANEQYF
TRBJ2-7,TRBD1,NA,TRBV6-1,TGTGCCAGCAGTGGACGGGACAGTCCGTACTTC,CASSGRDSPYF
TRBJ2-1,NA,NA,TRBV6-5,TGTGCCAGCGTATTCTACAATGAGCAGTTCTTC,CASVFYNEQFF
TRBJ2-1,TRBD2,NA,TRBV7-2,TGTGCCAGCAGCTTAGCAGCGGGAGTTAATTATGAGCAGTTCTTC,CASSLAAGVNYEQFF
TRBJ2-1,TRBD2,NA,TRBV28,TGTGCCAGCAGTATACCGGGACTAGCTGCTTCGAGCTCCTACAATGAGCAGTTCTTC,CASSIPGLAASSSYNEQFF
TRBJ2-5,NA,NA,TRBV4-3,TGCGCCAGCAGCCAAGTCAACGATCAAGAGACCCAGTACTTC,CASSQVNDQETQYF
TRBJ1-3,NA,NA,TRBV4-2,TGTGCCAGCAGCCAAGACGCAAGCTCTGGAAACACCATATATTTT,CASSQDASSGNTIYF
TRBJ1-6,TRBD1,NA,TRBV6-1,TGTGCCAGCAGTGAACACAGGGGTAATTCACCCCTCCACTTT,CASSEHRGNSPLHF
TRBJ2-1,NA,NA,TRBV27,TGTGCCAGCAGTTTAGCAGAATACAATGAGCAGTTCTTC,CASSLAEYNEQFF
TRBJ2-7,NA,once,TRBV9,TGTGCCAGCAGCGGTGGAGCGGAGCCCTACGAGCAGTACTTC,CASSGGAEPYEQYF
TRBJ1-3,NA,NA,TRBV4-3,TGCGCCAGCAGCCAAGGAAGGAGTGGGGGAAACACCATATATTTT,CASSQGRSGGNTIYF
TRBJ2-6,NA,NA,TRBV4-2,TGTGCCAGCAGCCAAGGGGCCCAGCCGGGTGGTGGGGCCAACGTCCTGACTTTC,CASSQGAQPGGGANVLTF
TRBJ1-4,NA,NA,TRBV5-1,TGCGCCAGCAGCTTGGGGTTAGCAACTAATGAAAAACTGTTTTTT,CASSLGLATNEKLFF
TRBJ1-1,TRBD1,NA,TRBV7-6,TGTGCCAGCACTGTGGGACAGACGAACACTGAAGCTTTCTTT,CASTVGQTNTEAFF
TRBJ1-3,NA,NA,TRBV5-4,TGTGCCAGCAGCTTTTCAGGTGGAGTAGCTGGAAACACCATATATTTT,CASSFSGGVAGNTIYF
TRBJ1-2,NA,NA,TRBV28,TGTGCCAGCAGACGGGATAACTATGGCTACACCTTC,CASRRDNYGYTF
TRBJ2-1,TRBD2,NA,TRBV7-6,TGTGCCAGCAGCGGAGCGGGAACCTACAATGAGCAGTTCTTC,CASSGAGTYNEQFF
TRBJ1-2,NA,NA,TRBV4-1,TGCGCCAGCAGCCAAGTCGAAGGACACCGTAACTATGGCTACACCTTC,CASSQVEGHRNYGYTF
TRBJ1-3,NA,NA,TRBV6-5,TGTGCCAGCAGTTCAGGGTTTGGGTCTGGAAACACCATATATTTT,CASSSGFGSGNTIYF
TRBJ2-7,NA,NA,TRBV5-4,TGTGCCAGCAGCTTGAGGGGGAGCGAGCAGTACTTC,CASSLRGSEQYF
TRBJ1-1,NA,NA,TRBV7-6,TGTGCCAGCAGCTTACCGGGGAACACTGAAGCTTTCTTT,CASSLPGNTEAFF
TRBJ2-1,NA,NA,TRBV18,TGTGCCAGCTCACCCGGGCCGGTAAGGGACAATGAGCAGTTCTTC,CASSPGPVRDNEQFF
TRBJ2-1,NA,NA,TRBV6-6,TGTGCCAGCAGTTACGAACTCATATACAATGAGCAGTTCTTC,CASSYELIYNEQFF
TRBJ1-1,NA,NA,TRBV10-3,TGTGCCATCAGTGTTGACATAGGTAGCACTGAAGCTTTCTTT,CAISVDIGSTEAFF
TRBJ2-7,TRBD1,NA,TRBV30,TGTGCCTGGAGTGTACAGGGGGTGTCCGAGCAGTACTTC,CAWSVQGVSEQYF
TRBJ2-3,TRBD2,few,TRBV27,TGTGCCAGCACCAAGTGGACTAGCGGGGGCCCTACGAGCACAGATACGCAGTATTTT,CASTKWTSGGPTSTDTQYF
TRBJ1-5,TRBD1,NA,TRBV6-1,TGTGCCAGCAGTGAACGGGGGACAGGCAATCAGCCCCAGCATTTT,CASSERGTGNQPQHF
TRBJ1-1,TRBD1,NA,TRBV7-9,TGTGCCAGCAGGCGTACCGACAGGGGTATGGTAGCTTTCTTT,CASRRTDRGMVAFF